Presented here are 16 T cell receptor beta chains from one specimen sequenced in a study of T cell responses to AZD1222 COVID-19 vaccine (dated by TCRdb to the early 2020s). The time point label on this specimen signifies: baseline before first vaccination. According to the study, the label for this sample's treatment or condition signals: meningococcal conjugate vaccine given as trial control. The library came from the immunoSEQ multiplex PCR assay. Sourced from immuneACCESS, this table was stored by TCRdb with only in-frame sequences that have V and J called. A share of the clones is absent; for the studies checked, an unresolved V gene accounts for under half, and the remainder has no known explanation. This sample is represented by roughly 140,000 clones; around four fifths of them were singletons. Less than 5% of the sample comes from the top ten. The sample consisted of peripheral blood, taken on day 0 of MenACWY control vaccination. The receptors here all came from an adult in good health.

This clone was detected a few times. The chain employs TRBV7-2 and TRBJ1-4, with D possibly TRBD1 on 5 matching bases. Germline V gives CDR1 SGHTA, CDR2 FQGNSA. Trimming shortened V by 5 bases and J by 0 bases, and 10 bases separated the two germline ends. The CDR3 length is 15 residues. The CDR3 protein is CASSLRGPTNEKLFF. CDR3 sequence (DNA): TGTGCCAGCAGCCTAAGGGGACCAACTAATGAAAAACTGTTTTTT.

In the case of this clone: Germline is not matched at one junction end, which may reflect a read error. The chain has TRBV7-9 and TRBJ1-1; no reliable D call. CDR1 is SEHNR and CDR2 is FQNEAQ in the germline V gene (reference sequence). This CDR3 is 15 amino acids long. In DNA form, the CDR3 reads TGTGCCAGCAGCCCGGTTGTTGTTGGAGCTGGCCTGAGCCGATTT. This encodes CASSPVVVGAGLSRF.

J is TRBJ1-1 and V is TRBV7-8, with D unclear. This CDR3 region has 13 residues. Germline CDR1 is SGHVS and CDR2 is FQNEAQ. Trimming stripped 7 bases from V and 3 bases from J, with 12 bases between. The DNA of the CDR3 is TGTGCCAGCAACAGTAACACTGACACTGAAGCTTTCTTT. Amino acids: CASNSNTDTEAFF.

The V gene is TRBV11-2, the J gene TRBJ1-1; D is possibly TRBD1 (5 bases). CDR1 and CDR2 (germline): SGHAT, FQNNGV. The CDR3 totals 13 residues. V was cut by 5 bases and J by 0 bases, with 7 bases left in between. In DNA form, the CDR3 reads TGTGCCAGCAGCGGGACTGTGAACACTGAAGCTTTCTTT. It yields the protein CASSGTVNTEAFF.

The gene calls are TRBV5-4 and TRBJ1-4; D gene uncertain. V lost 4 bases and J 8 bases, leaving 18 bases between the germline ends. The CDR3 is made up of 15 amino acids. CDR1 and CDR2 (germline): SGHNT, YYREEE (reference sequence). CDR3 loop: CASSIGVGEGEKLFF. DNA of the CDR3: TGTGCCAGCAGCATTGGCGTCGGGGAGGGAGAAAAACTGTTTTTT.

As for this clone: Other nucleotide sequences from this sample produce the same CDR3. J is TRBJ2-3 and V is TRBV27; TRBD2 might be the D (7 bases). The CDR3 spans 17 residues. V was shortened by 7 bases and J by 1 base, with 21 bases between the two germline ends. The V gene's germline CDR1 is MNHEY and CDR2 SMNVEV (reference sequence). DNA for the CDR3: TGTGCCAGCACCCCGGGGCGGGGGCAAATGGGCACAGATACGCAGTATTTT. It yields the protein CASTPGRGQMGTDTQYF.

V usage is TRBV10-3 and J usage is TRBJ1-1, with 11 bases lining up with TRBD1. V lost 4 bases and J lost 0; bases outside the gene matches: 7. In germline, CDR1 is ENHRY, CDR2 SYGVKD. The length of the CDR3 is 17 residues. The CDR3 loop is CAISGTGGAIVNTEAFF. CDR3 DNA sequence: TGTGCCATCAGTGGGACAGGGGGCGCGATAGTGAACACTGAAGCTTTCTTT.

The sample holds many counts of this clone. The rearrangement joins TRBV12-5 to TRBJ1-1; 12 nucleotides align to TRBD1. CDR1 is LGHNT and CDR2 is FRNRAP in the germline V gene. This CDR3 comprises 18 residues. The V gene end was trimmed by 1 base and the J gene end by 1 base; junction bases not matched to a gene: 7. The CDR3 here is CASGLGDRGQPGNTEAFF. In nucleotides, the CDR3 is TGTGCTAGTGGTTTGGGGGACAGGGGGCAGCCAGGGAACACTGAAGCTTTCTTT.

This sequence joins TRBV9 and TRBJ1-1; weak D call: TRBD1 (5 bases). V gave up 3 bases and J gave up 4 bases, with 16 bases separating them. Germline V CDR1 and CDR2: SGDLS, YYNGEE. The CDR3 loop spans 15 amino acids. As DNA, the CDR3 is TGTGCCAGCAGCGCCCGTGGTGGGGGTTCCACTGAAGCTTTCTTT. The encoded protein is CASSARGGGSTEAFF.

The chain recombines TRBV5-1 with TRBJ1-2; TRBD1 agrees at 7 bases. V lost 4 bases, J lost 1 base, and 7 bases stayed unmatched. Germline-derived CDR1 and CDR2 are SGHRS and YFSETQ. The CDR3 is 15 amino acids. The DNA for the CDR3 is TGCGCCAGCAGCCGGGACAGAGTTCGTAACTATGGCTACACCTTC. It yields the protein CASSRDRVRNYGYTF.

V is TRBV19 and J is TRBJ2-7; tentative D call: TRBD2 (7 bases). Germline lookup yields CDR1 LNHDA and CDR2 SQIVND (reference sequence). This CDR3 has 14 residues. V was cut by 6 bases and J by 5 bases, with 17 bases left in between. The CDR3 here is CASRRRGPADEQYF. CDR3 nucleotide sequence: TGTGCCAGTAGGAGGCGGGGGCCAGCTGACGAGCAGTACTTC.

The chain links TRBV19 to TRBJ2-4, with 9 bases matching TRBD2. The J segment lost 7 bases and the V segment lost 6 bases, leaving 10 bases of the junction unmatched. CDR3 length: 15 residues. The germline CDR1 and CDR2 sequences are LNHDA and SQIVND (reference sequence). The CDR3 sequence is CASRRAGGGENIQYF. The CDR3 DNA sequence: TGTGCCAGTAGACGAGCGGGGGGCGGGGAGAACATTCAGTACTTC.

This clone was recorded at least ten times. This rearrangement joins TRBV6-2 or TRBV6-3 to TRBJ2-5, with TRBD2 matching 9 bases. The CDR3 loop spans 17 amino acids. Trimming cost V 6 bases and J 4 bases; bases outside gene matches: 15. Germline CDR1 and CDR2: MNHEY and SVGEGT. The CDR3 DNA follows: TGTGCCAGCAGCCCTAGCGGGACTAAGGGGTTAAGAGAGACCCAGTACTTC. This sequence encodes CASSPSGTKGLRETQYF.

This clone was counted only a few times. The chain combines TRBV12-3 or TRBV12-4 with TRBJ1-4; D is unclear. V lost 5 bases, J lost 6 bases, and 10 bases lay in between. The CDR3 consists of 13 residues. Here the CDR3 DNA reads TGTGCCAGCAGTGCTGCTTGGTATGAAAAACTGTTTTTT. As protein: CASSAAWYEKLFF.

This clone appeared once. CDR3 sequence reads: CASSYEWGTHSPLHF. The CDR3 region has the DNA TGTGCCAGCAGTTACGAATGGGGGACGCATTCACCCCTCCACTTT. The chain combines TRBV6-5 with TRBJ1-6; tentative D call: TRBD1 (5 bases). Germline V gene sequence: CDR1 MNHEY, CDR2 SVGAGI. CDR3 length: 15 residues. V was trimmed by 2 bases and J by 8 bases, leaving 13 bases between them.

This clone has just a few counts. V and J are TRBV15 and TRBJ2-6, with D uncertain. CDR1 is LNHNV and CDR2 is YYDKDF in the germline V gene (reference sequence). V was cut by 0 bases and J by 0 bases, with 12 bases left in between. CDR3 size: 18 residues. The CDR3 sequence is CATSRDSELLSGANVLTF. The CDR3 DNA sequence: TGTGCCACCAGCAGAGATTCCGAACTCCTCTCTGGGGCCAACGTCCTGACTTTC.